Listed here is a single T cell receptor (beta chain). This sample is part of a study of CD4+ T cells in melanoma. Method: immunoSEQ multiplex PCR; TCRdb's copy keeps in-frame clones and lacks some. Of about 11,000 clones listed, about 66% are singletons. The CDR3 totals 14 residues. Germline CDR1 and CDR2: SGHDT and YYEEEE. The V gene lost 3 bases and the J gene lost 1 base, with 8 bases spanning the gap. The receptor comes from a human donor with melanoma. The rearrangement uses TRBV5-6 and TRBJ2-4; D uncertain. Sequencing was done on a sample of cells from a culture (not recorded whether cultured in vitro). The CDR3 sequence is CASSSTGAKNIQYF. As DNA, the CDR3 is TGTGCCAGCAGCTCGACTGGGGCCAAAAACATTCAGTACTTC.